The 27 T cell receptor beta chains below all came from one sample that was sequenced in a study of patients and donors after allogeneic stem cell transplantation. MiXCR, applied by TCRdb to the RT-PCR reads, yields one record per CDR3 protein. The sample comprises roughly 880,000 distinct CDR3 sequences, roughly 18% of which are singletons, and roughly 6.4% rests with the top ten. The sequenced sample consisted of blood, either unsorted or a sorted T cell fraction (not recorded which). These receptors originate from a human donor who was either an allogeneic HSCT recipient or a stem cell or donor lymphocyte infusion donor (not recorded which). It is not recorded whose cells these are; they may come from a transplant donor.

The chain joins TRBV5-6 to TRBJ2-1, with 13 bases fitting TRBD2. From germline, CDR1 is SGHDT and CDR2 YYEEEE. Trimming cost V 5 bases and J 5 bases; bases outside gene matches: 4. The CDR3 consists of 15 residues. CDR3 sequence: CASSVGTSGNNEQFF. The CDR3 bases are TGTGCCAGCAGTGTCGGGACTAGCGGGAACAATGAGCAGTTCTTC.

This clonotype was seen only a few times. The CDR3 loop reads CASSLATSGRRTDTQYF. Here the CDR3 DNA reads TGTGCCAGCAGCTTGGCAACTAGCGGGAGGAGAACAGATACGCAGTATTTT. The chain carries TRBV5-6 and TRBJ2-3, with TRBD2 matching over 12 bases. The germline CDR1 and CDR2 sequences are SGHDT and YYEEEE. The J segment lost 3 bases and the V segment lost 0 bases, leaving 5 bases of the junction unmatched. This CDR3 region has 17 residues.

This clonotype was counted a few times. The chain employs TRBV6-1 and TRBJ2-7; 10 nucleotides match TRBD2. The V and J ends lost 6 bases and 5 bases, in that order; junction bases with no gene match: 7. The germline CDR1 and CDR2 sequences are MNHNS and SASEGT. The CDR3 is made up of 14 amino acids. In DNA, the CDR3 is TGTGCCAGCAGGCCTAGCGGGAGTATTGACGAGCAGTACTTC. It is translated as CASRPSGSIDEQYF.

This clonotype was detected only a few times. The genes are TRBV6-5 and TRBJ1-2; D is uncertain. Germline lookup yields CDR1 MNHEY and CDR2 SVGAGI. V lost 4 bases to trimming and J lost 0 bases, with 18 bases between them. The CDR3 contains 17 residues. This CDR3 is CASSFGSGRLANYGYTF. CDR3 nucleotides: TGTGCCAGCAGTTTCGGGTCGGGGAGATTAGCTAACTATGGCTACACCTTC.

V usage is TRBV7-9 and J usage is TRBJ2-5, with 10 bases fitting TRBD2. The CDR3 loop spans 13 amino acids. Per the germline V gene, CDR1 is SEHNR and CDR2 is FQNEAQ (reference sequence). Trimming removed 4 bases from V and 5 bases from J; junction bases left unmatched: 1. CDR3 bases: TGTGCCAGCAGCTCAGCGGGAGGGGAGACCCAGTACTTC. It translates to CASSSAGGETQYF.

V usage is TRBV10-3 and J usage is TRBJ2-7; possibly TRBD1 or TRBD2 for D (5 bases each). The germline CDR1 and CDR2 sequences are ENHRY and SYGVKD. This CDR3 spans 13 amino acids. Trimming took 2 bases from V and 2 from J, leaving 7 bases between them. The CDR3 spells CAISEGDAYEQYF. As DNA, the CDR3 is TGTGCCATCAGTGAGGGGGACGCCTACGAGCAGTACTTC.

This sequence joins TRBV11-1 and TRBJ2-2; 9 bases match TRBD1. Germline assignment: CDR1 SGHAT and CDR2 FQDESV (reference sequence). This CDR3 comprises 20 residues. Trimming took 3 bases from V and 3 from J; bases not matched to a gene: 17. The CDR3 reads CASSFIRGTGSSTDTGELFF. DNA for the CDR3: TGTGCCAGCAGCTTCATCCGCGGGACAGGGTCCTCAACTGACACCGGGGAGCTGTTTTTT.

This clonotype was found a few times. J is TRBJ1-5 and V is TRBV10-3; D unclear. CDR1 and CDR2 from the germline V gene are ENHRY and SYGVKD. V was shortened by 2 bases and J by 10 bases, with 15 bases between the two germline ends. The CDR3 loop spans 14 amino acids. The CDR3 region has the DNA TGTGCCATCAGTGAGGGGGTAACGGTGCACCCCCAGCATTTT. This translates into CAISEGVTVHPQHF.

V gene TRBV7-9 combines with J gene TRBJ1-2; weak D call: TRBD1 (6 bases). V lost 1 base to trimming and J lost 4 bases, with 10 bases between them. Germline V gene data show CDR1 as SEHNR and CDR2 as FQNEAQ (reference sequence). CDR3 size: 14 residues. CDR3 DNA: TGTGCCAGCAGCTTAGGGACAGACCCCTATGGCTACACCTTC. As protein: CASSLGTDPYGYTF.

This clonotype was counted a few times. The rearrangement links TRBV4-2 to TRBJ1-4; tentatively, D is TRBD1 (5 bases). Looked up from germline, CDR1 is LGHNA and CDR2 is YNFKEQ. Trimming removed 4 bases at V and 3 bases at J, with 6 bases between. This CDR3 comprises 13 residues. This CDR3 is CASSPTANEKLFF. The CDR3 nucleotides are TGTGCCAGCAGCCCGACAGCTAATGAAAAACTGTTTTTT.

This clonotype showed up just a few times. The chain carries TRBV10-3 and TRBJ1-3; no firm D call. Trimming pared 7 bases from V and 0 bases from J, leaving 7 bases between. This CDR3 has 13 residues. Germline V gives CDR1 ENHRY, CDR2 SYGVKD. CDR3 sequence reads: CAITAGSGNTIYF. The CDR3, as DNA: TGTGCCATCACCGCAGGCTCTGGAAACACCATATATTTT.

The V call is TRBV25-1, the J call TRBJ1-2; 7 bases line up with TRBD1. Unmatched junction bases numbered 7, after V lost 1 base and J lost 8 bases. Germline-derived CDR1 and CDR2 are MGHDK and SYGVNS. CDR3 length equals 14 residues. DNA of the CDR3: TGTGCCAGCAGTGAATGGCAGCAGGGGGGCGGCTACACCTTC. Amino acids: CASSEWQQGGGYTF.

This clonotype was picked up a small number of times. This chain links TRBV5-1 with TRBJ2-1; D gene uncertain. V was shortened by 4 bases and J by 7 bases, with 21 bases between the two germline ends. The V gene's germline CDR1 is SGHRS and CDR2 YFSETQ. This CDR3 region has 16 residues. Here the CDR3 DNA reads TGCGCCAGCAGCCCGACCTCGGCGGCCACACGTAATGAGCAGTTCTTC. Residues: CASSPTSAATRNEQFF.

A few counts support this clonotype. The chain links TRBV29-1 to TRBJ2-7, with D possibly TRBD2 on 7 matching bases. Trimming took off 4 bases at V and 3 bases at J, with 13 bases between the two ends. The germline V gene has CDR1 SQVTM and CDR2 ANQGSEA. This CDR3 is built from 13 residues. The CDR3: CSVAGGNHYEQYF. The CDR3 DNA is TGCAGCGTTGCGGGGGGCAACCACTACGAGCAGTACTTC.

V is TRBV20-1 and J is TRBJ2-7, with 7 bases that match TRBD1. CDR1 DFQATT and CDR2 SNEGSKA come from the germline V gene (reference sequence). This CDR3 contains 13 residues. V shed 6 bases and J 2 bases; nucleotides not matched to a gene: 7. This chain's CDR3 is CSAGRQGPYEQYF. The CDR3 region has the DNA TGCAGTGCGGGGAGACAGGGCCCCTACGAGCAGTACTTC.

The J gene is TRBJ1-4, the V gene TRBV4-3; D remains ambiguous. Germline CDR1 and CDR2: LGHNA and YSLEER. The V and J ends lost 4 bases and 6 bases respectively, with 15 bases between them. This CDR3 has 15 residues. CDR3 DNA: TGCGCCAGCAGCCGCACGGTGGGTAGGGATGAAAAACTGTTTTTT. It specifies CASSRTVGRDEKLFF.

The rearrangement joins TRBV5-1 to TRBJ2-3, with D possibly TRBD2 on 6 matching bases. Germline CDR1 reads SGHRS; CDR2 reads YFSETQ. The CDR3 runs 14 residues. V was clipped by 0 bases and J by 6 bases, with 11 bases between them. Written as DNA, the CDR3 is TGCGCCAGCAGCTTGGTCGGGAGTAAGGATACGCAGTATTTT. Residues: CASSLVGSKDTQYF.

There are a few counts of this clonotype. The chain carries TRBV6-1 and TRBJ1-1, with D possibly being TRBD1 (6 bases). The CDR3 is 13 amino acids. Trimming removed 4 bases at V and 2 bases at J, with 8 bases between. CDR1 is MNHNS, CDR2 SASEGT, per germline. Here the CDR3 reads CASSAGDNTEAFF. CDR3 DNA: TGTGCCAGCAGTGCAGGGGACAACACTGAAGCTTTCTTT.

There are a few counts of this clonotype. The J gene is TRBJ2-7, the V gene TRBV20-1; 10 nucleotides line up with TRBD2. This CDR3 is built from 15 residues. The germline gives CDR1 DFQATT, CDR2 SNEGSKA (reference sequence). With 3 bases clipped from V and 1 base from J, the junction kept 6 bases outside the gene matches. The DNA for the CDR3 is TGCAGTGCTAGGATATTAGCGGGAGGTTCCTACGAGCAGTACTTC. Translated, it gives CSARILAGGSYEQYF.

The CDR3 here is CASSFSRASNTGELFF. Written as DNA, the CDR3 is TGTGCCAGCAGTTTCTCCAGGGCTAGTAACACCGGGGAGCTGTTTTTT. The J gene is TRBJ2-2, the V gene TRBV12-3 or TRBV12-4; the D gene is possibly TRBD1 (5 bases). V shed 3 bases and J shed 2 bases, with 13 bases lying between them. The CDR3 consists of 16 residues.

V is TRBV27 and J is TRBJ2-7; 11 positions match TRBD1. Germline-derived CDR1 and CDR2 are MNHEY and SMNVEV (reference sequence). The V and J ends lost 4 bases and 3 bases, in that order; junction bases with no gene match: 5. This CDR3 has 15 residues. CDR3 in amino acids: CASSYVGQGVYEQYF. In DNA, the CDR3 is TGTGCCAGCAGTTATGTGGGACAGGGGGTCTACGAGCAGTACTTC.

This clonotype was counted at least ten times. This chain uses TRBV12-3 or TRBV12-4 with TRBJ2-1, with 8 bases fitting TRBD2. The J segment lost 9 bases and the V segment lost 7 bases, leaving 14 bases of the junction unmatched. This CDR3 has 15 residues. CDR3 sequence: CASNSRGLADSEQFF. CDR3 coding DNA: TGTGCCAGCAACTCACGAGGACTAGCAGATAGTGAGCAGTTCTTC.

The V call is TRBV28, the J call TRBJ2-6; TRBD1 aligns across 7 bases. The CDR3 is made up of 15 amino acids. The junction had 7 bases not matched to a gene; V was cut back by 9 bases and J by 2 bases. CDR1 and CDR2 from the germline V gene are MDHEN and SYDVKM. This chain's CDR3 is CASMPGTAGANVLTF. The CDR3 DNA is TGTGCCAGTATGCCCGGGACAGCTGGGGCCAACGTCCTGACTTTC.

This clonotype came up a few times. The J gene is TRBJ1-2, the V gene TRBV12-3 or TRBV12-4; TRBD1 might be the D (6 bases). CDR3 length: 13 amino acids. Trimming cost V 7 bases and J 6 bases, with 15 bases left between them. The CDR3 region has the DNA TGTGCCAGCAAGGGGGATGGGGAGGATGGCTACACCTTC. This sequence encodes CASKGDGEDGYTF.

This clonotype was counted a few times. The genes are TRBV29-1 and TRBJ1-3, with 9 bases aligning to TRBD1. This CDR3 spans 16 amino acids. The trim removed 0 bases at V and 3 bases at J, leaving 6 bases unmatched. Germline loops: CDR1 SQVTM, CDR2 ANQGSEA. This chain's CDR3 is CSVEDGTGKGGNTIYF. The CDR3 DNA sequence: TGCAGCGTTGAAGATGGGACAGGGAAAGGTGGAAACACCATATATTTT.

This clonotype has only a few counts. The V gene is TRBV20-1, the J gene TRBJ2-4; unclear D gene. V lost 3 bases, J lost 5 bases, and 8 bases lay in between. The CDR3 runs 12 residues. Germline CDR1 is DFQATT and CDR2 is SNEGSKA (reference sequence). This CDR3 reads CSASRLQNIQYF. In DNA, the CDR3 is TGCAGTGCTAGTCGTCTACAAAACATTCAGTACTTC.

The chain carries TRBV12-3 or TRBV12-4 and TRBJ1-2; the D gene is possibly TRBD1 (5 bases). V dropped 5 bases and J dropped 6 bases, with 13 bases sitting between them. CDR3 size: 13 residues. DNA of the CDR3: TGTGCCAGCAGTCTGCCGGGGGGGGATGGCTACACCTTC. It is translated as CASSLPGGDGYTF.